These 18 T cell receptor beta chains came from one sample sequenced in a study of T cells in Graves' hyperthyroidism and ophthalmopathy (dated by TCRdb to the late 2010s). The method was multiplex PCR. TCRdb records Illumina HiSeq 2000 as the sequencer. The TCR beta CDR3 regions were amplified from the RNA transcripts. For the first round of RT-PCR on the TCR CDR3, the HTBI primer set was used together with the Qiagen OneStep RT-PCR kit. TCRdb passed the public sequencing reads through fastp at Q25 and MiXCR, retaining productive beta sequences. Each CDR3 protein appears once, grouped with its most common genes and DNA. The sample has 450,000 to 650,000 distinct CDR3 sequences on record, about 14% of them singletons. Of the sample, roughly 7% is held by the ten largest clones. Input material: blood. These receptors all stem from a young woman with Graves' ophthalmopathy.

Ten or more counts support this clonotype. This CDR3 is CASSFQGDRTDTQYF. CDR3 nucleotides: TGCGCCAGCAGCTTTCAGGGGGACCGCACAGATACGCAGTATTTT. The rearrangement joins TRBV5-1 to TRBJ2-3; 7 bases agree with TRBD1. The germline CDR1 and CDR2 sequences are SGHRS and YFSETQ. This CDR3 contains 15 residues. With V trimmed by 2 bases and J by 1 base, 4 bases remained unmatched.

This clonotype was recorded a few times. J is TRBJ2-1 and V is TRBV9; 10 bases match TRBD2. Germline V gives CDR1 SGDLS, CDR2 YYNGEE. CDR3 length equals 16 residues. Germline trimming cut 3 bases from V and 7 bases from J; bases unmatched to any gene: 10. The CDR3 sequence: CASSAPSSGSRNEQFF. CDR3 DNA: TGTGCCAGCAGCGCACCTTCTAGCGGGAGTAGGAATGAGCAGTTCTTC.

This clonotype was observed many times. V usage is TRBV3-1 and J usage is TRBJ2-1, with D maybe TRBD2 (5 bases). CDR3 size: 15 residues. Germline CDR1 and CDR2: LGHDT and YNNKEL (reference sequence). V lost 0 bases and J lost 10, with 16 bases in between. As DNA, the CDR3 is TGTGCCAGCAGCCAAGAAGGCGGGCCCCCCGGGGAGCAGTTCTTC. It codes for CASSQEGGPPGEQFF.

The chain uses TRBV6-5 and TRBJ1-2; weak D call: TRBD1 (5 bases). V lost 2 bases and J 5 bases, leaving 18 bases between the germline ends. CDR1 and CDR2 from the germline V gene are MNHEY and SVGAGI. The CDR3 is 16 amino acids. CDR3 loop: CASSYKGSLAIYGYTF. Written as DNA, the CDR3 is TGTGCCAGCAGTTACAAGGGGTCGCTTGCGATATATGGCTACACCTTC.

The table lists this clonotype with a few counts. The chain couples TRBV19 to TRBJ1-1; tentatively, D is TRBD1 (5 bases). Germline V gene lookup returns CDR1 LNHDA and CDR2 SQIVND (reference sequence). V shed 8 bases and J shed 6 bases, with 10 bases lying between them. This CDR3 has 11 residues. For the CDR3, the DNA is TGTGCCAGTTTCCAGGGCTCTGAAGCTTTCTTT. Its protein is CASFQGSEAFF.

This clonotype was seen at least ten times. This chain links TRBV10-3 with TRBJ2-1, with D perhaps TRBD2 (5 bases). The CDR3 loop spans 15 amino acids. The germline V gene has CDR1 ENHRY and CDR2 SYGVKD. With 0 bases removed from V and 2 bases from J, the gap between germline ends came to 8 bases. The CDR3 nucleotides are TGTGCCATCAGTGAGTCAAGCGGAGCCTACAATGAGCAGTTCTTC. It encodes CAISESSGAYNEQFF.

This clonotype appeared many times. The V gene is TRBV11-3, the J gene TRBJ2-2; D gene unclear. V was clipped by 0 bases and J by 4 bases, with 3 bases between them. Germline assignment: CDR1 SGHNT and CDR2 YENEEA. The CDR3 extends over 13 amino acids. The CDR3: CASSLEFTGELFF. DNA for the CDR3: TGTGCCAGCAGCTTAGAGTTCACCGGGGAGCTGTTTTTT.

This clonotype was detected a few times. The chain carries TRBV12-3 or TRBV12-4 and TRBJ2-4; D unresolved. The CDR3 totals 15 residues. Trimming removed 4 bases from V and 0 bases from J, with 10 bases in between. The DNA of the CDR3 is TGTGCCAGCAGTTCTGGGGATTCAGCCAAAAACATTCAGTACTTC. Encoded protein: CASSSGDSAKNIQYF.

The sample holds many counts of this clonotype. V is TRBV2 and J is TRBJ2-7; 8 bases match TRBD2. Germline V gives CDR1 SNHLY, CDR2 FYNNEI. The length of the CDR3 is 16 residues. After removal of 7 bases from V and 5 bases from J, the junction contained 16 bases not matched to a gene. CDR3 DNA: TGTGCCAGCACCCACCTTTCCCCTGGCGGGAGGAACGAGCAGTACTTC. Its translation is CASTHLSPGGRNEQYF.

The table lists this clonotype with many counts. The chain is built from TRBV6-1 and TRBJ2-1; tentative D call: TRBD2 (6 bases). This CDR3 region has 16 residues. V lost 7 bases and J 0 bases, leaving 16 bases between the germline ends. The V gene's germline CDR1 is MNHNS and CDR2 SASEGT. The CDR3 DNA reads as TGTGCCAGCACCGAGGGACTTTTGAGCTCCTACAATGAGCAGTTCTTC. Protein sequence: CASTEGLLSSYNEQFF.

The rearrangement links TRBV5-6 to TRBJ1-6; D is undetermined. Germline loops: CDR1 SGHDT, CDR2 YYEEEE. The germline V and J ends were trimmed by 4 bases and 4 bases, with 15 bases remaining between them. The length of the CDR3 is 16 residues. CDR3 loop: CASSEETRYYNSPLHF. The CDR3 DNA sequence: TGTGCCAGCAGCGAAGAGACACGATATTATAATTCACCCCTCCACTTT.

V and J are TRBV27 and TRBJ2-1; 11 nucleotides align to TRBD2. The length of the CDR3 is 19 residues. In germline, CDR1 is MNHEY, CDR2 SMNVEV (reference sequence). V lost 3 bases, J lost 1 base, and 11 bases stayed unmatched. The CDR3 protein is CASSFGTLSGGVSYNEQFF. The CDR3, as DNA: TGTGCCAGCAGTTTCGGTACCCTTAGCGGGGGGGTATCCTACAATGAGCAGTTCTTC.

V gene TRBV4-3 combines with J gene TRBJ2-7; D possibly corresponds to TRBD2 (5 bases). Trimming removed 3 bases at V and 6 bases at J, with 18 bases between. The CDR3 is 15 residues long. Germline loops: CDR1 LGHNA, CDR2 YSLEER. This chain's CDR3 is CASSQKRQAAGEQYF. In DNA, the CDR3 is TGCGCCAGCAGCCAGAAGAGGCAGGCCGCGGGCGAGCAGTACTTC.

This clonotype was seen many times. The genes are TRBV2 and TRBJ1-2; D uncertain. V lost 5 bases and J 3 bases, leaving 13 bases between the germline ends. The V gene's germline CDR1 is SNHLY and CDR2 FYNNEI. The CDR3 covers 14 residues. CDR3 sequence (DNA): TGTGCCAGCAGTTCCGGGCGGTTGGACTATGGCTACACCTTC. Protein: CASSSGRLDYGYTF.

This clonotype has at least ten counts. The chain recombines TRBV7-6 with TRBJ1-1, with TRBD1 matching 9 bases. This CDR3 comprises 17 residues. J lost 3 bases, V lost 4 bases, and 12 bases had no gene match. Germline-derived CDR1 and CDR2 are SGHVS and FNYEAQ. The CDR3 DNA sequence: TGTGCCAGCAGCTCTTCACCTCCGGGACAGGGAGACACTGAAGCTTTCTTT. This encodes CASSSSPPGQGDTEAFF.

In its sample, this clonotype was seen many times. The chain uses TRBV2 and TRBJ1-5; D not certain. Looked up from germline, CDR1 is SNHLY and CDR2 is FYNNEI. The CDR3 spans 14 residues. Trimming shortened V by 6 bases and J by 0 bases, and 9 bases separated the two germline ends. The CDR3 coding sequence is TGTGCCAGCAGGACGGCATATAGCAATCAGCCCCAGCATTTT. Translation gives CASRTAYSNQPQHF.

This clonotype has ten or more counts. V and J are TRBV28 and TRBJ1-1, with D possibly TRBD1 on 6 matching bases. This CDR3 is 15 amino acids long. The germline V gene encodes CDR1 MDHEN and CDR2 SYDVKM. The V end was cut by 8 bases, the J end by 6 bases, with 22 bases between. The CDR3 nucleotides are TGTGCCAGCTGGGGACTTCAGGGGATATTGTCTGAAGCTTTCTTT. Translation: CASWGLQGILSEAFF.

This clonotype was detected many times. This chain joins TRBV3-1 and TRBJ2-6; D gene uncertain. Trimming stripped 8 bases from V and 1 base from J, with 3 bases between. The length of the CDR3 is 12 residues. CDR1 is LGHDT, CDR2 YNNKEL, per germline (reference sequence). CDR3 residues: CASVSGANVLTF. The CDR3 region has the DNA TGTGCCAGCGTATCTGGGGCCAACGTCCTGACTTTC.